Listed here are 8 T cell receptor beta chains from one sample, sequenced in a study of T cell repertoires in cytomegalovirus infection. TCRdb independently ran MiXCR on the reads; one entry per CDR3 protein. The sample has some 600,000 distinct CDR3 sequences, less than 25% seen once. Sample: CD8+ T cells from PBMCs. These receptors came from a human donor in good health (CMV status not recorded). Some clones in this sample may be carry-over from other donors' samples.

This clonotype has at least ten counts. The J gene is TRBJ2-7, the V gene TRBV20-1, with 7 nucleotides matching TRBD2. CDR3 size: 15 residues. The germline V gene has CDR1 DFQATT and CDR2 SNEGSKA (reference sequence). With V trimmed by 2 bases and J by 3 bases, 10 bases remained unmatched. The CDR3 DNA is TGCAGTGCTAGACCGGCGGCGGGGGACGGCTACGAGCAGTACGTC. This sequence encodes CSARPAAGDGYEQYV.

This clonotype was counted between two and nine times. The chain employs TRBV19 and TRBJ2-1; TRBD2 agrees at 13 bases. The J segment lost 10 bases and the V segment lost 6 bases, leaving 9 bases of the junction unmatched. Germline-derived CDR1 and CDR2 are LNHDA and SQIVND (reference sequence). The CDR3 length is 15 residues. The CDR3 bases are TGTGCCAGTAGCTTCACGACTAGCGGGGGGTCAGAGCAGTTCTTC. Translation gives CASSFTTSGGSEQFF.

The sample holds one count of this clonotype. This rearrangement joins TRBV20-1 to TRBJ2-7, with D maybe TRBD1 (6 bases). Germline CDR1 is DFQATT and CDR2 is SNEGSKA (reference sequence). The CDR3 loop spans 13 amino acids. Trimming stripped 3 bases from V and 2 bases from J, with 11 bases between. For the CDR3, the DNA is TGCAGTGCTAGTGGGACATTCACCTACGAGCAGTACTTC. Protein product: CSASGTFTYEQYF.

In its sample, this clonotype was seen many times. J is TRBJ2-7 and V is TRBV7-6; 8 nucleotides match TRBD1. CDR1 and CDR2 (germline): SGHVS, FNYEAQ. V shed 6 bases and J 0 bases; nucleotides not matched to a gene: 7. The CDR3 extends over 15 amino acids. CDR3 DNA sequence: TGTGCCAGCAGACGACGGGACAGGCACTCCTACGAGCAGTACTTC. Its protein product is CASRRRDRHSYEQYF.

This clonotype came up a few times. V and J are TRBV6-4 and TRBJ1-1; TRBD1 might be the D (5 bases). V gave up 6 bases and J gave up 2 bases, with 16 bases separating them. In germline, CDR1 is MRHNA, CDR2 SNTAGT. This CDR3 contains 15 residues. CDR3: CASSLDSYLNTEAFF. The CDR3 DNA reads as TGTGCCAGCAGCTTAGACAGCTACCTAAACACTGAAGCTTTCTTT.

This clonotype has a count of ten or more. The rearrangement joins TRBV28 to TRBJ1-2; 12 bases fit TRBD1. V was pared by 5 bases and J by 4 bases, with 11 bases of the junction left unmatched. The CDR3 is 17 amino acids. The germline V gene encodes CDR1 MDHEN and CDR2 SYDVKM. In DNA form, the CDR3 reads TGTGCCAGCAGTCCCACCGGGACAGGGGGCGATGGCTATGGCTACACCTTC. This codes for CASSPTGTGGDGYGYTF.

The chain combines TRBV29-1 with TRBJ2-7; 7 bases align to TRBD2. The CDR3 consists of 15 residues. Germline CDR1 reads SQVTM; CDR2 reads ANQGSEA. Trimming cost V 1 base and J 2 bases; bases outside gene matches: 8. The CDR3 nucleotides read TGCAGCGTTGAAGGTCCACGGGGGGTCGCCTACGAGCAGTACTTC. This sequence encodes CSVEGPRGVAYEQYF.

The table lists this clonotype with many counts. The chain couples TRBV6-2 or TRBV6-3 to TRBJ2-1; D is ambiguous. Looked up from germline, CDR1 is MNHEY and CDR2 is SVGEGT. There are 15 residues in the CDR3. Trimming left V 6 bases short and J 0 bases short, with 12 bases between. The CDR3 reads CASRYPLSSYNEQFF. The CDR3 nucleotides read TGTGCCAGCAGATACCCCTTGAGCTCCTACAATGAGCAGTTCTTC.